This TCR beta chain is from a study of identifying expanded T cells in peripheral blood. General study results and limits: Technical replicates showed approximately 1.2 changed clones; roughly two weeks 15 to 20; four weeks 19.

Generated by immunoSEQ multiplex PCR, the TCRdb table keeps only in-frame clones and is missing some. The table includes over 45,000 clones, roughly four fifths detected once. Healthy donors had no documented immune events, such as infections, while sampled. The V gene's germline CDR1 is SQVTM and CDR2 ANQGSEA. With 6 bases removed from V and 0 bases from J, the gap between germline ends came to 9 bases. CDR3 length: 13 amino acids. Notes on this clone: Its antigen is not known.

This chain joins TRBV29-1 and TRBJ2-4; D remains unclear. The source is a person aged 18-69 years in good health. What was sequenced was blood. The CDR3 is CSVFTRAKNIQYF. The CDR3 coding sequence is TGCAGCGTGTTCACAAGAGCCAAAAACATTCAGTACTTC.